This T cell receptor (beta chain) was retrieved from a study of shared clonotypes between healthy human individuals. Study information: The donor group consisted of a couple of women and a few men, aged 18 to 49.

A remark on this clone: Antigen unknown.

Execution of the assay was at deep level. Template for every sorted-subset replicate PCR totaled about 0.2 ug DNA, around 33,000 T cell genomes. Data came from immunoSEQ multiplex PCR; TCRdb stores just in-frame clones and leaves some out. The data show about 1,900,000 clones, about 95% seen once. Terminally differentiated effector memory CD45RA+ cells were excluded from the naive CD8 cells, which were CD45RO-negative and positively selected for CCR7. Study-wide points: Among non-shared clonotypes, generation probabilities were lower than among those shared by all four donors.

The CDR3 consists of 14 residues. Losses at the gene ends were 1 base for V and 6 bases for J; bases not matched to a gene: 4. CDR1 is MNHEY and CDR2 is SMNVEV in the germline V gene (reference sequence). The chain carries TRBV27 and TRBJ2-7; 9 bases agree with TRBD1. The origin of this receptor is a young man in good health. The sequenced sample consisted of naive CD8+ T cells sorted from blood. CDR3 amino acids: CASSLLQGASEQYF. DNA of the CDR3: TGTGCCAGCAGTTTATTACAGGGGGCGAGCGAGCAGTACTTC.